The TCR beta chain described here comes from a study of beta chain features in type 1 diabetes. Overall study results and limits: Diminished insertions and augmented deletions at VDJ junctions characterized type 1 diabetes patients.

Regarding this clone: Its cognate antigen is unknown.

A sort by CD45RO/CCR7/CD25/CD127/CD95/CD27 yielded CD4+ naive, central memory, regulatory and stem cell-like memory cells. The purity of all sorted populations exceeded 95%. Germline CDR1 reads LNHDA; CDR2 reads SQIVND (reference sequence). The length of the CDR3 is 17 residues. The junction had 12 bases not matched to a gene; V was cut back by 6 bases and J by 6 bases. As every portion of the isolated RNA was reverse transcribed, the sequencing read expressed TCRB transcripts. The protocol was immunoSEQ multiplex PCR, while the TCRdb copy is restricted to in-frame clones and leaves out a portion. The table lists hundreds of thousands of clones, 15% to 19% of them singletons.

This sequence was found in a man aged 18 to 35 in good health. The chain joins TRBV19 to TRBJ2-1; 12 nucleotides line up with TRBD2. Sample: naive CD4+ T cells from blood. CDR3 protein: CASRRGGATSGSNEQFF. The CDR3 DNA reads TGTGCCAGTAGGCGGGGTGGAGCGACTAGCGGGAGCAATGAGCAGTTCTTC.